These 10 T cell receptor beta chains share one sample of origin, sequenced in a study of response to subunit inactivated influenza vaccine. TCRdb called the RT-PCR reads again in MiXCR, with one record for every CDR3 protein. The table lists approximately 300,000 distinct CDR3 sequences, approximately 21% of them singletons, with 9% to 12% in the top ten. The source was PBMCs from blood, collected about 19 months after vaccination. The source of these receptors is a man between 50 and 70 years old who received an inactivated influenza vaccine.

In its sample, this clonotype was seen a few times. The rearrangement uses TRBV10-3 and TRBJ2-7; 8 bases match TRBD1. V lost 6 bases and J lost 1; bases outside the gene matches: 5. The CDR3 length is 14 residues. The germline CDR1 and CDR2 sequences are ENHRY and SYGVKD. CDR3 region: CAIRGQDNSYEQYF. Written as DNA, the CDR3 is TGTGCCATCAGGGGACAGGATAATTCCTACGAGCAGTACTTC.

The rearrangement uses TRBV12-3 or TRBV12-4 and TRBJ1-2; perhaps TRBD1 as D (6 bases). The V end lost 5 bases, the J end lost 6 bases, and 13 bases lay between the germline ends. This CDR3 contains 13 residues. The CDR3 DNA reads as TGTGCCAGCAGTCAGACAGGATATGATGGCTACACCTTC. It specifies CASSQTGYDGYTF.

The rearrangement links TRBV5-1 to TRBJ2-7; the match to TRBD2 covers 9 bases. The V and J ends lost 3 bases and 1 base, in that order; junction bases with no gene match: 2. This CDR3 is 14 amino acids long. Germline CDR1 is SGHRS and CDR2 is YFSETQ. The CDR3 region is CASSSSGGSYEQYF. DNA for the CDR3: TGCGCCAGCAGCTCAAGCGGGGGGTCCTACGAGCAGTACTTC. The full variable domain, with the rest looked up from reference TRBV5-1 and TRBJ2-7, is KAGVTQTPRYLIKTRGQQVTLSCSPISGHRSVSWYQQTPGQGLQFLFEYFSETQRNKGNFPGRFSGRQFSNSRSEMNVSTLELGDSALYLCASSSSGGSYEQYFGPGTRLTVT.

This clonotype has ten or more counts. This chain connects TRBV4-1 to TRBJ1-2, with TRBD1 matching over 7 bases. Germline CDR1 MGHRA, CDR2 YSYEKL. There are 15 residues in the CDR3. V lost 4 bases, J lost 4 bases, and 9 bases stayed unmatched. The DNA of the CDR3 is TGCGCCAGCAGCCCTGTTCCGGGACAGCTCTATGGCTACACCTTC. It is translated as CASSPVPGQLYGYTF.

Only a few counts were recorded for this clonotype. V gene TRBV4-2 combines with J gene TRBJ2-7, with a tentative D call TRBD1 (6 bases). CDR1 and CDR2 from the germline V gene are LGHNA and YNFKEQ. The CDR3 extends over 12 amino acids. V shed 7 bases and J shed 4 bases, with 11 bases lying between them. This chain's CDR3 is CASIQRGYEQYF. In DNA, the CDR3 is TGTGCCAGCATCCAGAGGGGGTACGAGCAGTACTTC.

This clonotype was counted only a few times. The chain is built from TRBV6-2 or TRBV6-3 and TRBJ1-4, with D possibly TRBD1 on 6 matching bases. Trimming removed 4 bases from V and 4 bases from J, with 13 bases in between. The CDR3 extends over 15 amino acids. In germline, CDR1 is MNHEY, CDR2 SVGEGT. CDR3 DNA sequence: TGTGCCAGCAGTTCCCGGGGGCACCTTAATGAAAAACTGTTTTTT. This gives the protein CASSSRGHLNEKLFF.

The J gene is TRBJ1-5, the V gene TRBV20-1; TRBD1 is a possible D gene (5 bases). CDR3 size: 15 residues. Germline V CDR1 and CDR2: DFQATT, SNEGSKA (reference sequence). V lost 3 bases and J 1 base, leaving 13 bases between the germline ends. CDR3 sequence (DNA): TGCAGTGCTAGGCCCAACGGACACAGCAATCAGCCCCAGCATTTT. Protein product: CSARPNGHSNQPQHF.

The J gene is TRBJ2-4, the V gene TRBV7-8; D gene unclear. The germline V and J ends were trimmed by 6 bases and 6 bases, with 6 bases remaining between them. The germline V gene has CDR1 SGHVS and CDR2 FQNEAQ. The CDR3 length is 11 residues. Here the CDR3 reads CASSEGNIQYF. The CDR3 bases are TGTGCCAGCAGTGAAGGAAACATTCAGTACTTC. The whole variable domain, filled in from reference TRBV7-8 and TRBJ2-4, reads GAGVSQSPRYKVAKRGQDVALRCDPISGHVSLFWYQQALGQGPEFLTYFQNEAQLDKSGLPSDRFFAERPEGSVSTLKIQRTQQEDSAVYLCASSEGNIQYFGAGTRLSVL.

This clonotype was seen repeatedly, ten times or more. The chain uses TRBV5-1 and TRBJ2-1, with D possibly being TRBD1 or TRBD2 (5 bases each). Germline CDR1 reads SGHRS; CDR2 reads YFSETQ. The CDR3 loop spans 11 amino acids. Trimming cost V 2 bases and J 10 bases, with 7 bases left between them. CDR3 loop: CASSFGDEQFF. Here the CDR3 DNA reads TGCGCCAGCAGCTTCGGGGACGAGCAGTTCTTC.

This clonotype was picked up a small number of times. The CDR3 DNA sequence: TGCAGTGCTAGCCAAAGACTAGCGGCCAGCACAGATACGCAGTATTTT. As protein: CSASQRLAASTDTQYF. The rearrangement links TRBV20-1 to TRBJ2-3; 9 bases are a match to TRBD2. This CDR3 has 16 amino acids. Unmatched junction bases numbered 7, after V lost 3 bases and J lost 0 bases. CDR1 is DFQATT, CDR2 SNEGSKA, per germline (reference sequence).